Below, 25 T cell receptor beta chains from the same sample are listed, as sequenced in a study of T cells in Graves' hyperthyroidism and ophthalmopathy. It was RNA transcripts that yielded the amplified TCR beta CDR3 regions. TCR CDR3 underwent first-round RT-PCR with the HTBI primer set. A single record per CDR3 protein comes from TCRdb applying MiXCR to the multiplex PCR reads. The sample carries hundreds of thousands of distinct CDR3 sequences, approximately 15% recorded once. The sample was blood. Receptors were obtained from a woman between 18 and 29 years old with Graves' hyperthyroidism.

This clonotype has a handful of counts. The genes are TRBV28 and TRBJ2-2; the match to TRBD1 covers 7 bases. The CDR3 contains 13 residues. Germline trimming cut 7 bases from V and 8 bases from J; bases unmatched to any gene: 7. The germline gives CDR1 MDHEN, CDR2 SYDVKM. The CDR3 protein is CASKSTGWGELFF. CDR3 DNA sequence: TGTGCCAGCAAGTCGACAGGGTGGGGGGAGCTGTTTTTT. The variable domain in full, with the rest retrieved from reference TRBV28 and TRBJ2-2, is DVKVTQSSRYLVKRTGEKVFLECVQDMDHENMFWYRQDPGLGLRLIYFSYDVKMKEKGDIPEGYSVSREKKERFSLILESASTNQTSMYLCASKSTGWGELFFGEGSRLTVL.

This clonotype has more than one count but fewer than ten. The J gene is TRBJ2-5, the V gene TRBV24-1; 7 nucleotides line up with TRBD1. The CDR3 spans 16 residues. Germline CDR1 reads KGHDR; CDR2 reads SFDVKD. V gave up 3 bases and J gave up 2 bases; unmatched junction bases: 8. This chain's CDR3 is CATSDRTGGSQETQYF. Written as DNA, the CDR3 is TGTGCCACCAGTGATCGGACAGGTGGGAGTCAAGAGACCCAGTACTTC.

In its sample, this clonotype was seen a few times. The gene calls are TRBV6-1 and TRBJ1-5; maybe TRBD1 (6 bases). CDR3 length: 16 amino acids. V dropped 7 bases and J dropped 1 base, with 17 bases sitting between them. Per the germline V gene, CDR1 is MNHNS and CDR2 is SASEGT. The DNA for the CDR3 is TGTGCCAGCACCACACAGGGATTTTTGAGCAATCAGCCCCAGCATTTT. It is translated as CASTTQGFLSNQPQHF.

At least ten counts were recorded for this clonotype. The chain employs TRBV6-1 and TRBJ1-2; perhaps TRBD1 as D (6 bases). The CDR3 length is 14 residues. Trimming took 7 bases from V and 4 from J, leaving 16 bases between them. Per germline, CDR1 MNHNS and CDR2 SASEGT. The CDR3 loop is CASIPLGAAYGYTF. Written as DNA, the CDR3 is TGTGCCAGCATCCCCCTGGGGGCGGCCTATGGCTACACCTTC.

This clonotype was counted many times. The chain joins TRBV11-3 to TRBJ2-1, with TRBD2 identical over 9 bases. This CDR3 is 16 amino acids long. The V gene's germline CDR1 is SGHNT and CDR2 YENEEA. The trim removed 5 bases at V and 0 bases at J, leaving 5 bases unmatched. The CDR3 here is CASSSSGSNSYNEQFF. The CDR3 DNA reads TGTGCCAGCAGCAGTAGCGGGAGCAACTCCTACAATGAGCAGTTCTTC.

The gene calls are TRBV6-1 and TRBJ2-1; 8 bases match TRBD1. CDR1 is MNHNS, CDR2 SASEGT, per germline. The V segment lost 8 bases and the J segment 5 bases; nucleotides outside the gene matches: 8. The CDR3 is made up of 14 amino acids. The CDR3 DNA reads TGTGCCAGCGGTGCCAGGGGGCTTGACAATGAGCAGTTCTTC. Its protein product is CASGARGLDNEQFF.

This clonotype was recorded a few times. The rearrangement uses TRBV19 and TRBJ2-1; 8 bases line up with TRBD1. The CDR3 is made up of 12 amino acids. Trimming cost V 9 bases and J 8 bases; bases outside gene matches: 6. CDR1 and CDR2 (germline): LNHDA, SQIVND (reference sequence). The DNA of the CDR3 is TGTGCCAGCAACAGGGGGAGCGATGAGCAGTTCTTC. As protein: CASNRGSDEQFF.

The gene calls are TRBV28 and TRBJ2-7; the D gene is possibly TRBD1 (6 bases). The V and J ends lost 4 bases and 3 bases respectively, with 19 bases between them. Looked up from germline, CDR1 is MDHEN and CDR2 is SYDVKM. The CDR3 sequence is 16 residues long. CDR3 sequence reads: CASSSTGTPFYYEQYF. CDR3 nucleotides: TGTGCCAGCAGTTCAACCGGGACACCCTTTTACTACGAGCAGTACTTC.

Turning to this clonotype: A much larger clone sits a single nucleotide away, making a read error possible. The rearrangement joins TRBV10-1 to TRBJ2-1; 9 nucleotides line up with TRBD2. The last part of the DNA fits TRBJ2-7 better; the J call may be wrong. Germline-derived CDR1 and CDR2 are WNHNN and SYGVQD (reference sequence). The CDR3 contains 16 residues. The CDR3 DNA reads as TGCGCCAGCAGTGAGGTTTCTAGCGGGGACAACAATGAGCAGTACTTC. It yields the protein CASSEVSSGDNNEQYF.

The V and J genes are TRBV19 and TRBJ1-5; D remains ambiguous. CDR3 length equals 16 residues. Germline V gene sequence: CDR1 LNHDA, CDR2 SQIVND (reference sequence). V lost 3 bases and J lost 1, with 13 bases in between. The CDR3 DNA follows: TGTGCCAGTAGTATTAACGGTGAACTAAGCAATCAGCCCCAGCATTTT. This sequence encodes CASSINGELSNQPQHF.

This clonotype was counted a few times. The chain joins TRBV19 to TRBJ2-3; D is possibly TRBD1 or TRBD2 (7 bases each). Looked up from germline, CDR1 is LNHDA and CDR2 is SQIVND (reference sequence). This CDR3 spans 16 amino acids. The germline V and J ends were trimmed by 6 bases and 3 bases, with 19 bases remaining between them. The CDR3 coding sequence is TGTGCCAGTAGACTGAACAGGGGAGGGCGAACAGATACGCAGTATTTT. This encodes CASRLNRGGRTDTQYF. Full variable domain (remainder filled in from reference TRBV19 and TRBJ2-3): DGGITQSPKYLFRKEGQNVTLSCEQNLNHDAMYWYRQDPGQGLRLIYYSQIVNDFQKGDIAEGYSVSREKKESFPLTVTSAQKNPTAFYLCASRLNRGGRTDTQYFGPGTRLTVL.

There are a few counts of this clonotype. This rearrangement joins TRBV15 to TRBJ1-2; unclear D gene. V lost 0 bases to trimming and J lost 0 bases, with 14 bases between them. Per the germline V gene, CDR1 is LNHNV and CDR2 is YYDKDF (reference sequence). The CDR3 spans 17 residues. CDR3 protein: CATSRDLGPDPNYGYTF. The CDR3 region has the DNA TGTGCCACCAGCAGAGATTTAGGGCCAGACCCTAACTATGGCTACACCTTC. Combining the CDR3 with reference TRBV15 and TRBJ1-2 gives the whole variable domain DAMVIQNPRYQVTQFGKPVTLSCSQTLNHNVMYWYQQKSSQAPKLLFHYYDKDFNNEADTPDNFQSRRPNTSFCFLDIRSPGLGDTAMYLCATSRDLGPDPNYGYTFGSGTRLTVV.

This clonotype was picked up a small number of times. The CDR3 DNA reads as TGCAGTGCTAGAGGAGGGGATTCACCCCTCCACTTT. Encoded protein: CSARGGDSPLHF. This chain connects TRBV20-1 to TRBJ1-6, with D maybe TRBD1 (5 bases). The V gene's germline CDR1 is DFQATT and CDR2 SNEGSKA (reference sequence). This CDR3 region has 12 residues. V gave up 1 base and J gave up 8 bases, with 6 bases separating them.

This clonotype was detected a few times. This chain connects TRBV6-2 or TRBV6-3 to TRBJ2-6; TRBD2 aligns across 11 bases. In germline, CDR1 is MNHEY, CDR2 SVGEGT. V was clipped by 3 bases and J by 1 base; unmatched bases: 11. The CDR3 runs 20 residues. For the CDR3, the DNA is TGTGCCAGCAGTTATGCGGGACTAGCGGAGTACCTTTCTGGGGCCAACGTCCTGACTTTC. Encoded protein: CASSYAGLAEYLSGANVLTF.

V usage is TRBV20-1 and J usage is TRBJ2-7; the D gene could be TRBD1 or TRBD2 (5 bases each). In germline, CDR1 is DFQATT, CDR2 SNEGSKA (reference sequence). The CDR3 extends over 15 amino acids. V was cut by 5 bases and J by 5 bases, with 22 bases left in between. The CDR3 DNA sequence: TGCAGTGCTTCCCGGGACCCTCCAATCAGCCACGAGCAGTACTTC. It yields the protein CSASRDPPISHEQYF.

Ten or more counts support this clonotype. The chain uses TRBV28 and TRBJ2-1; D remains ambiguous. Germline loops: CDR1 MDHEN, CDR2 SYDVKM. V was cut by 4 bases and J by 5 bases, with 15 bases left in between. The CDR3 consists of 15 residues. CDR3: CASSSGRTHDNEQFF. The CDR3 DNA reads TGTGCCAGCAGTTCAGGACGGACGCACGACAATGAGCAGTTCTTC.

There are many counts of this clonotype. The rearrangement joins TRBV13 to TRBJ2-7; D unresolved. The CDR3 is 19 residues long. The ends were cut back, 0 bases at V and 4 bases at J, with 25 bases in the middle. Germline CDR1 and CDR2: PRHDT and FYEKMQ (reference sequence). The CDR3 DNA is TGTGCCAGCAGCTTAGGTTACCCCACCGTGGCAGGCGTTGAATACGAGCAGTACTTC. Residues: CASSLGYPTVAGVEYEQYF.

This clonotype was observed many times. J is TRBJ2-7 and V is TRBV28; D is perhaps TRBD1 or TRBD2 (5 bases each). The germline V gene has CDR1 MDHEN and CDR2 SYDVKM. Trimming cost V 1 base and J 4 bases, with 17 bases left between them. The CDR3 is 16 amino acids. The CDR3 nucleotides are TGTGCCAGCAGTTTATTTTTACGGGGCAGGAGGTACGAGCAGTACTTC. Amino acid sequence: CASSLFLRGRRYEQYF.

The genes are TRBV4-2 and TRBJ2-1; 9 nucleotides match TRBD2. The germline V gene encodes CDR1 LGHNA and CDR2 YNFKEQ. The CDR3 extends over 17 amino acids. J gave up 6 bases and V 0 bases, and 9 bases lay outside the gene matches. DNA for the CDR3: TGTGCCAGCAGCCAAGATGACGCTGGCGGGAGGGCCAATGAGCAGTTCTTC. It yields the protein CASSQDDAGGRANEQFF.

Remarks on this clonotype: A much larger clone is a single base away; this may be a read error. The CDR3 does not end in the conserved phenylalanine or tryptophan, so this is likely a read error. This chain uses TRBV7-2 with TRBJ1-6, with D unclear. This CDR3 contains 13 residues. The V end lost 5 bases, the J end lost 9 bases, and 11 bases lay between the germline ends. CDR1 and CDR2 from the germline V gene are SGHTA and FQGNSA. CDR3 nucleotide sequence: TGTGCCAGCAGCAGATCCCTCAGTTCACCCCTCCACCTT. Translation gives CASSRSLSSPLHL.

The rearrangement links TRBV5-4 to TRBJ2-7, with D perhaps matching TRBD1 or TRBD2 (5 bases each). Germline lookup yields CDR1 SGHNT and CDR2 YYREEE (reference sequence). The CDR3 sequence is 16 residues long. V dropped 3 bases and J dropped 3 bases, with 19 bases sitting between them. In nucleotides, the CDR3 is TGTGCCAGCAGCTCAAAAACCGGGACGCGAATCTACGAGCAGTACTTC. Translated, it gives CASSSKTGTRIYEQYF.

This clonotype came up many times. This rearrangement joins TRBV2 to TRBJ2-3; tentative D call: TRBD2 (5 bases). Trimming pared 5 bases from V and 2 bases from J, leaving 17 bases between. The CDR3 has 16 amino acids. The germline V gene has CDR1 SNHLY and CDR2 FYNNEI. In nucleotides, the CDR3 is TGTGCCAGCAGTCCTCCGGGGTGGGCCCTCACAGATACGCAGTATTTT. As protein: CASSPPGWALTDTQYF.

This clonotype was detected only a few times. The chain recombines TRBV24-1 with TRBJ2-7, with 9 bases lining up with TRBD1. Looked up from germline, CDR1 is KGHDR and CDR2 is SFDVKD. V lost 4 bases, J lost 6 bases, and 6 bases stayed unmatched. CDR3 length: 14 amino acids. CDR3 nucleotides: TGTGCCACCAGTGAGACAGGGGGGACGGGCGAGCAGTACTTC. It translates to CATSETGGTGEQYF.

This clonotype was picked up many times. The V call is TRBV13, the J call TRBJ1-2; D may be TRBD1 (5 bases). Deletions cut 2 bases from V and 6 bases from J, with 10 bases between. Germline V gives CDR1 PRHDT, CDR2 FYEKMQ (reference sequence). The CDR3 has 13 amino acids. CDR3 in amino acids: CASSLRGGNGYTF. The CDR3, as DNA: TGTGCCAGCAGCTTAAGGGGAGGAAATGGCTACACCTTC.

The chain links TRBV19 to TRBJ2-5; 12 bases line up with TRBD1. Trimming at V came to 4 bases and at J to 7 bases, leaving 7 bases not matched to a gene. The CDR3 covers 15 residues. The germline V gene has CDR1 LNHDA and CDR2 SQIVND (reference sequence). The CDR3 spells CASSTDGTGGSTQYF. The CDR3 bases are TGTGCCAGTAGTACAGATGGGACAGGGGGCTCGACCCAGTACTTC. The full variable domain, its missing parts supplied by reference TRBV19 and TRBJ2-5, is DGGITQSPKYLFRKEGQNVTLSCEQNLNHDAMYWYRQDPGQGLRLIYYSQIVNDFQKGDIAEGYSVSREKKESFPLTVTSAQKNPTAFYLCASSTDGTGGSTQYFGPGTRLLVL.